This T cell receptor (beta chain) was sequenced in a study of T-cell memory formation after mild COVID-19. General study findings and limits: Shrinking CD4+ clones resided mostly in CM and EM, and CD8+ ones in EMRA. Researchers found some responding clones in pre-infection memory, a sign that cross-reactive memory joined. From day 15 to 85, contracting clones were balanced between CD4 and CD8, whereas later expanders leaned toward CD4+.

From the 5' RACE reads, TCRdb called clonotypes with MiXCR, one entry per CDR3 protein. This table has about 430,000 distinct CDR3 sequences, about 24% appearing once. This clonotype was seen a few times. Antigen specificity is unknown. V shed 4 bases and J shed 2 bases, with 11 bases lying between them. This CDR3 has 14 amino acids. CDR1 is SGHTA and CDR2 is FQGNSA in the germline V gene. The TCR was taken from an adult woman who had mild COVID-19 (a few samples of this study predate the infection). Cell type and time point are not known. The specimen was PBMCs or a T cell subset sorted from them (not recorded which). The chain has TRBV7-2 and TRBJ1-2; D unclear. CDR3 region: CASSWTLPNYGYTF. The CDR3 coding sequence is TGTGCCAGCAGCTGGACCCTCCCGAACTATGGCTACACCTTC.